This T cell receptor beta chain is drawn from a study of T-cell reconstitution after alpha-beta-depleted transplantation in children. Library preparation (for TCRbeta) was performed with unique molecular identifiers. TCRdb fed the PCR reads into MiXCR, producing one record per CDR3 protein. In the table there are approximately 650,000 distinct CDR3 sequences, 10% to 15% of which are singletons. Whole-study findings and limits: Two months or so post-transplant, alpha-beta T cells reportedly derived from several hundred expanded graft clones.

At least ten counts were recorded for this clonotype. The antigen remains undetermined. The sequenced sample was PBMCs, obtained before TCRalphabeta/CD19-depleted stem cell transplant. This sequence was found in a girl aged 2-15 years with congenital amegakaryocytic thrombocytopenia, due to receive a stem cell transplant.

This CDR3 is CSARSGAGYGYTF. The CDR3 DNA reads as TGCAGTGCTAGGAGCGGGGCTGGTTATGGCTACACCTTC. This sequence joins TRBV20-1 and TRBJ1-2; D perhaps matches TRBD1 (5 bases). This CDR3 region has 13 residues. The V end was cut by 3 bases, the J end by 5 bases, with 13 bases between. Germline-derived CDR1 and CDR2 are DFQATT and SNEGSKA (reference sequence).